This TCR beta chain was captured by sequencing in a study of vaccination effects on CD4 cells after COVID-19. TCRdb's copy holds only in-frame clones and misses some; the assay was immunoSEQ multiplex PCR. Altogether about 20,000 clones are present, 70% being singletons, with the ten largest covering approximately 16%. Antigen-specific CD4+ T cells expanded by the ViraFEST assay with viral peptide pools were then sequenced. Subsequent to 10 days of culture, CD4+ T cells were isolated. Per the germline V gene, CDR1 is WNHNN and CDR2 is SYGVQD (reference sequence). The CDR3 is 14 amino acids. V was cut by 4 bases and J by 4 bases, with 14 bases left in between. This clone is a singleton in its sample. Its matching antigen is unknown. This same CDR3 is encoded by further DNA sequences in the sample.

The sequenced sample was CD4+ T cells from PBMCs cultured with HCoV-229E spike peptides, obtained before COVID-19 vaccination. This chain connects TRBV10-1 to TRBJ2-7; possibly TRBD1 for D (5 bases). The sequence was obtained from a human donor who received a COVID-19 vaccine. The CDR3 loop is CASSVGHQSYEQYF. For the CDR3, the DNA is TGCGCCAGCAGTGTAGGACACCAGTCTTACGAGCAGTACTTC.